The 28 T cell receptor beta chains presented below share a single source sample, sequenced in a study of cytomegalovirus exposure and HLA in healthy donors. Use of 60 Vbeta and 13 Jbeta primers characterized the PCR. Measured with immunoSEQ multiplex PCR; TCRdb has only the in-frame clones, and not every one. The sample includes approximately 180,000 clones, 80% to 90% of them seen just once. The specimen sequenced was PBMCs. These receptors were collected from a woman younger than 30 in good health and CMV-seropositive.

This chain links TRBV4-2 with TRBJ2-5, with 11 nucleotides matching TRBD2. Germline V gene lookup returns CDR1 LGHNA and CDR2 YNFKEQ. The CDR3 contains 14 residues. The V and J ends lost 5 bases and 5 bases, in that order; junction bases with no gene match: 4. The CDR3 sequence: CASSLTSGDETQYF. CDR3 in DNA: TGTGCCAGCAGCTTGACTAGCGGGGATGAGACCCAGTACTTC.

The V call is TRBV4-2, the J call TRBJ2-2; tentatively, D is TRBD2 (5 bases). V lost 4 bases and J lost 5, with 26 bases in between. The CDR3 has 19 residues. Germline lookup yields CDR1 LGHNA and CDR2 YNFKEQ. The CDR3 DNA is TGTGCCAGCAGCCTTCCCTCGTCCCGGTTCGGGATTCGTACCGGGGAGCTGTTTTTT. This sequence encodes CASSLPSSRFGIRTGELFF.

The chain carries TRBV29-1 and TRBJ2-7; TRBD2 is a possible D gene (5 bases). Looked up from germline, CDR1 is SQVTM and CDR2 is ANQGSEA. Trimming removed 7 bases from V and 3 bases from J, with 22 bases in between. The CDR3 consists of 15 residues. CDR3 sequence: CSASRGVSSIYEQYF. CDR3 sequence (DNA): TGCAGCGCCTCTCGGGGTGTCAGTTCCATCTACGAGCAGTACTTC.

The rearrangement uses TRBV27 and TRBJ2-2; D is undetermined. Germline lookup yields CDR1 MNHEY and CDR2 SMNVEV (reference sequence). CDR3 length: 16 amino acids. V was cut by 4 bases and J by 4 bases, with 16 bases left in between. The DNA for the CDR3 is TGTGCCAGCAGTTCTCCGCCCAGGTCAAGCACCGGGGAGCTGTTTTTT. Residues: CASSSPPRSSTGELFF.

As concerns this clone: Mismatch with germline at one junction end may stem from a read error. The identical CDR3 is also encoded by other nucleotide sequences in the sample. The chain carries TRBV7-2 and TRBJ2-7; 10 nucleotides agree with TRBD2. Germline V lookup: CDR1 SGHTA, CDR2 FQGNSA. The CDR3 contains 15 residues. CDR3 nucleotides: TGTGCCAGCAGCTACACTAGCGGGGATACCTACGAGCAGTATTTC. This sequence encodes CASSYTSGDTYEQYF.

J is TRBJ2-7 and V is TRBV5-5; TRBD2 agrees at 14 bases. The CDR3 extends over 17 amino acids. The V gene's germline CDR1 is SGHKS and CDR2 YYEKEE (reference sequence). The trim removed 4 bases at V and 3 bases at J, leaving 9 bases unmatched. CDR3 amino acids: CASSTPGLAGGSYEQYF. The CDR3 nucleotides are TGTGCCAGCAGCACACCCGGACTAGCGGGGGGAAGCTACGAGCAGTACTTC.

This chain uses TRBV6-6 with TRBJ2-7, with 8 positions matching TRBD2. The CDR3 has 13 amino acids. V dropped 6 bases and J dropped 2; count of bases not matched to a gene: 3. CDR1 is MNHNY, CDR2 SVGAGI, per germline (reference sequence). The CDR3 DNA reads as TGTGCCAGCAGAGACGGGGGGGCCTACGAGCAGTACTTC. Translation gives CASRDGGAYEQYF.

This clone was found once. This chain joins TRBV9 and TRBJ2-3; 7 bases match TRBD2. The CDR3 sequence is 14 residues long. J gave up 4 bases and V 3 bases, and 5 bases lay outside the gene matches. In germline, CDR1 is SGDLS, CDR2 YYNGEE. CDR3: CASSESGGSDTQYF. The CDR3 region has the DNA TGTGCCAGCAGCGAATCCGGGGGGTCAGATACGCAGTATTTT. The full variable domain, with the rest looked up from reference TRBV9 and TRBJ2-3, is DSGVTQTPKHLITATGQRVTLRCSPRSGDLSVYWYQQSLDQGLQFLIQYYNGEERAKGNILERFSAQQFPDLHSELNLSSLELGDSALYFCASSESGGSDTQYFGPGTRLTVL.

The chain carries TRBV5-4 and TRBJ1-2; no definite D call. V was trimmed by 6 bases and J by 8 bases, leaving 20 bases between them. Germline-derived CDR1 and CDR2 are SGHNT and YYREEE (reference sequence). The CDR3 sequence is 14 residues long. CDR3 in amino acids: CASTSQIGPGGYTF. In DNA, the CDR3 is TGTGCCAGCACCTCGCAGATTGGACCGGGGGGCTACACCTTC.

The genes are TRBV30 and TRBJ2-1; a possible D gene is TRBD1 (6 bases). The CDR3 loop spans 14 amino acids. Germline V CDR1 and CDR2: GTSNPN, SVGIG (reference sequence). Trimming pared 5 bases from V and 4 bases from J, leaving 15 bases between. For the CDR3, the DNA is TGTGCCTGGTTAAGGGGGACACCTTACAATGAGCAGTTCTTC. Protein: CAWLRGTPYNEQFF. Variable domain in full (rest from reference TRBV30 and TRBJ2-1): SQTIHQWPATLVQPVGSPLSLECTVEGTSNPNLYWYRQAAGRGLQLLFYSVGIGQISSEVPQNLSASRPQDRQFILSSKKLLLSDSGFYLCAWLRGTPYNEQFFGPGTRLTVL.

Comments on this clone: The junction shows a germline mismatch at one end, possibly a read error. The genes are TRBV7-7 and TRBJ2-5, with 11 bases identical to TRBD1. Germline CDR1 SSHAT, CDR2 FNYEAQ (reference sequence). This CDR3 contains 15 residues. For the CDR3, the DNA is TGTGCTAGCAGCTTCGGGGACAGGGGGCAAGAGACCCAGTACTTC. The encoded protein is CASSFGDRGQETQYF.

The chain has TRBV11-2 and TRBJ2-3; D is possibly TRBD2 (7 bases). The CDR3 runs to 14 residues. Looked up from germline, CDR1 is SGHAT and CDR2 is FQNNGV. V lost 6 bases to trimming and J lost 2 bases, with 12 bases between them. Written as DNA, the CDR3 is TGTGCCAGCAGAGGGGGGGTAGTCACAGATACGCAGTATTTT. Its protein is CASRGGVVTDTQYF.

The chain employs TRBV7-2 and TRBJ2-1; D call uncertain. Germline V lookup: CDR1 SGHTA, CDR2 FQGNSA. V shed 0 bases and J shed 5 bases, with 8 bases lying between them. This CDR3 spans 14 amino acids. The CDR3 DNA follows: TGTGCCAGCAGCTTAGCGATGGGCCACAATGAGCAGTTCTTC. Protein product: CASSLAMGHNEQFF.

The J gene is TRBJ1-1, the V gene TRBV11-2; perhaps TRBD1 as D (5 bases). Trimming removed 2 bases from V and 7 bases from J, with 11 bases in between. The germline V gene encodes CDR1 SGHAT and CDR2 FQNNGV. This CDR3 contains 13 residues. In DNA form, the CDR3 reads TGTGCCAGCAGCTTATCAACCGGGGGTGAAGCTTTCTTT. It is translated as CASSLSTGGEAFF.

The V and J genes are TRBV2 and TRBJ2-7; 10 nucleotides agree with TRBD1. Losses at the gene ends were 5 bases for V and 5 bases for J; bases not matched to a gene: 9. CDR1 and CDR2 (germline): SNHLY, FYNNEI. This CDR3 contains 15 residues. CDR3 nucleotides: TGTGCCAGCAGTCGGAACGCCGGGACAGGGGACGAGCAGTACTTC. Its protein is CASSRNAGTGDEQYF.

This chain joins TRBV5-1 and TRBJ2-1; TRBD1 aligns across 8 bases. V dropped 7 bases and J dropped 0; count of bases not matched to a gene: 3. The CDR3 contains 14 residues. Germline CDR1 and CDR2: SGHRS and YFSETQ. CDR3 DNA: TGCGCCAGCCACACAGGGGGCTCCTACAATGAGCAGTTCTTC. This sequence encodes CASHTGGSYNEQFF.

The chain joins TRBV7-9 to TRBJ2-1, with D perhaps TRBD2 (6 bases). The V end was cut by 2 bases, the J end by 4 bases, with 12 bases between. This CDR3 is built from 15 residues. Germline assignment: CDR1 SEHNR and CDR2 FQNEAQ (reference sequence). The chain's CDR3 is CASSLPGTQYNEQFF. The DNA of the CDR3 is TGTGCCAGCAGCTTACCCGGGACTCAATACAATGAGCAGTTCTTC.

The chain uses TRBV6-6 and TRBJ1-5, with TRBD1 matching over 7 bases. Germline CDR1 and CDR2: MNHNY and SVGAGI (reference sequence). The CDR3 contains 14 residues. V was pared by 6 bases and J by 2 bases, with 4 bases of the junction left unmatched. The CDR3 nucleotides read TGTGCCAGCAGAACCAGGGGGGGCAATCAGCCCCAGCATTTT. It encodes CASRTRGGNQPQHF.

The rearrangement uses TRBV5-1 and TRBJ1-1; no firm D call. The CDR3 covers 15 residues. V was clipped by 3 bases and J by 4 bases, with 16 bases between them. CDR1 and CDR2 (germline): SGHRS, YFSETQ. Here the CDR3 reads CASSYTGSLGTEAFF. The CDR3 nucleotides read TGCGCCAGCAGCTATACCGGGAGCCTGGGCACTGAAGCTTTCTTT.

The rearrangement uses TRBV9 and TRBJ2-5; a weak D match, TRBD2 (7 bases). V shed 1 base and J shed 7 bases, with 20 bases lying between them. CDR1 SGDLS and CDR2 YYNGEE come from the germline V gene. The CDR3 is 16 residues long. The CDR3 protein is CASSVSGGGAVATQYF. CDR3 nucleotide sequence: TGTGCCAGCAGCGTATCGGGCGGGGGCGCCGTTGCGACCCAGTACTTC.

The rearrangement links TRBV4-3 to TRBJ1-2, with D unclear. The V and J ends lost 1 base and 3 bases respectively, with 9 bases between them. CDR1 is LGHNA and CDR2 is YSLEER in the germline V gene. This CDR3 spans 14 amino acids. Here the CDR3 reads CASSQVRGDYGYTF. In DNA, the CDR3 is TGCGCCAGCAGCCAAGTTCGGGGAGACTATGGCTACACCTTC.

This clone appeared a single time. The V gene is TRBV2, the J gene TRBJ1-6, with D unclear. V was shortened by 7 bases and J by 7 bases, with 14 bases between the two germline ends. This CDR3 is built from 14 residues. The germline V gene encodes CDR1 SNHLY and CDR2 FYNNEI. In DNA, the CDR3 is TGTGCCAGCATATTAGAAGAAACGAATTCACCCCTCCACTTT. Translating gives CASILEETNSPLHF.

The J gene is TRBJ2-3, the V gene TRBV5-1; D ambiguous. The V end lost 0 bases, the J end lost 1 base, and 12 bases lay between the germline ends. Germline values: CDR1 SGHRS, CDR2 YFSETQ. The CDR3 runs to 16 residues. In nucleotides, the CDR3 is TGCGCCAGCAGCTTGGCGGCAGGCCGCGGCACAGATACGCAGTATTTT. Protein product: CASSLAAGRGTDTQYF.

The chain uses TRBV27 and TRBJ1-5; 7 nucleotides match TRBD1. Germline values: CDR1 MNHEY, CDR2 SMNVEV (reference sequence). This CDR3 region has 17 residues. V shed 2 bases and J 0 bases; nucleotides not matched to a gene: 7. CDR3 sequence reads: CASSLAGGRYSNQPQHF. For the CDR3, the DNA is TGTGCCAGCAGTTTAGCAGGGGGACGGTATAGCAATCAGCCCCAGCATTTT.

As DNA, the CDR3 is TGTGCCTCCAGTTCGGGGGGGGAAGGCTACACCTTC. As protein: CASSSGGEGYTF. This rearrangement joins TRBV27 to TRBJ1-2; tentative D call: TRBD1 (5 bases). V was pared by 11 bases and J by 8 bases, with 18 bases between. CDR1 and CDR2 (germline): MNHEY, SMNVEV (reference sequence). CDR3 length: 12 residues.

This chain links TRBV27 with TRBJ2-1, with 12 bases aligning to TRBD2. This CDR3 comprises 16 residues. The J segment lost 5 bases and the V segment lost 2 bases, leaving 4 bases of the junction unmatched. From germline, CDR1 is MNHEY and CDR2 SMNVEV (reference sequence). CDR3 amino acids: CASSLILAGGNNEQFF. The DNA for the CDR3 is TGTGCCAGCAGTTTAATTCTAGCGGGGGGGAACAATGAGCAGTTCTTC.

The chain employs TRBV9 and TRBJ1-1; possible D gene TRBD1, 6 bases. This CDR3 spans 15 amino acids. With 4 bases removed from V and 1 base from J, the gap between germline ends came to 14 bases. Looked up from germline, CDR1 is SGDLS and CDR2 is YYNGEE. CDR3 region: CASSSTGTRNTEAFF. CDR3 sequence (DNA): TGTGCCAGCAGCTCGACCGGGACAAGGAACACTGAAGCTTTCTTT.

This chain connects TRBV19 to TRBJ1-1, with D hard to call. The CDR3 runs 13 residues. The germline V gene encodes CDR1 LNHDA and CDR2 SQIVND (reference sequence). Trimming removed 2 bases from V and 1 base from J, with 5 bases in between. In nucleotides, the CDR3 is TGTGCCAGTAGTATATACAAGAACACTGAAGCTTTCTTT. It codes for CASSIYKNTEAFF.